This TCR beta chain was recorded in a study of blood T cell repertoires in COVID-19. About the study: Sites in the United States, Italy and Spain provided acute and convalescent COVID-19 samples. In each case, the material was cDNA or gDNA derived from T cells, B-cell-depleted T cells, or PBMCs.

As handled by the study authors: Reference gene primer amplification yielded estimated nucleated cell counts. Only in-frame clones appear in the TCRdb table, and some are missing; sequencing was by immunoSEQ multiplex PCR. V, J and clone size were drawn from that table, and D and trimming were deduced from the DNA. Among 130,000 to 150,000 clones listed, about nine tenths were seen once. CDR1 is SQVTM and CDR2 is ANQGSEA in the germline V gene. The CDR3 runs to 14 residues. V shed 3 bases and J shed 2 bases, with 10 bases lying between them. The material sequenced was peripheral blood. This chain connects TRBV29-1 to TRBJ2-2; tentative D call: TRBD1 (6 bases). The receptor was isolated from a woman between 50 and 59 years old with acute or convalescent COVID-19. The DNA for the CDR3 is TGCAGCGTTGAGAGGACAGCAAACACCGGGGAGCTGTTTTTT. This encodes CSVERTANTGELFF.